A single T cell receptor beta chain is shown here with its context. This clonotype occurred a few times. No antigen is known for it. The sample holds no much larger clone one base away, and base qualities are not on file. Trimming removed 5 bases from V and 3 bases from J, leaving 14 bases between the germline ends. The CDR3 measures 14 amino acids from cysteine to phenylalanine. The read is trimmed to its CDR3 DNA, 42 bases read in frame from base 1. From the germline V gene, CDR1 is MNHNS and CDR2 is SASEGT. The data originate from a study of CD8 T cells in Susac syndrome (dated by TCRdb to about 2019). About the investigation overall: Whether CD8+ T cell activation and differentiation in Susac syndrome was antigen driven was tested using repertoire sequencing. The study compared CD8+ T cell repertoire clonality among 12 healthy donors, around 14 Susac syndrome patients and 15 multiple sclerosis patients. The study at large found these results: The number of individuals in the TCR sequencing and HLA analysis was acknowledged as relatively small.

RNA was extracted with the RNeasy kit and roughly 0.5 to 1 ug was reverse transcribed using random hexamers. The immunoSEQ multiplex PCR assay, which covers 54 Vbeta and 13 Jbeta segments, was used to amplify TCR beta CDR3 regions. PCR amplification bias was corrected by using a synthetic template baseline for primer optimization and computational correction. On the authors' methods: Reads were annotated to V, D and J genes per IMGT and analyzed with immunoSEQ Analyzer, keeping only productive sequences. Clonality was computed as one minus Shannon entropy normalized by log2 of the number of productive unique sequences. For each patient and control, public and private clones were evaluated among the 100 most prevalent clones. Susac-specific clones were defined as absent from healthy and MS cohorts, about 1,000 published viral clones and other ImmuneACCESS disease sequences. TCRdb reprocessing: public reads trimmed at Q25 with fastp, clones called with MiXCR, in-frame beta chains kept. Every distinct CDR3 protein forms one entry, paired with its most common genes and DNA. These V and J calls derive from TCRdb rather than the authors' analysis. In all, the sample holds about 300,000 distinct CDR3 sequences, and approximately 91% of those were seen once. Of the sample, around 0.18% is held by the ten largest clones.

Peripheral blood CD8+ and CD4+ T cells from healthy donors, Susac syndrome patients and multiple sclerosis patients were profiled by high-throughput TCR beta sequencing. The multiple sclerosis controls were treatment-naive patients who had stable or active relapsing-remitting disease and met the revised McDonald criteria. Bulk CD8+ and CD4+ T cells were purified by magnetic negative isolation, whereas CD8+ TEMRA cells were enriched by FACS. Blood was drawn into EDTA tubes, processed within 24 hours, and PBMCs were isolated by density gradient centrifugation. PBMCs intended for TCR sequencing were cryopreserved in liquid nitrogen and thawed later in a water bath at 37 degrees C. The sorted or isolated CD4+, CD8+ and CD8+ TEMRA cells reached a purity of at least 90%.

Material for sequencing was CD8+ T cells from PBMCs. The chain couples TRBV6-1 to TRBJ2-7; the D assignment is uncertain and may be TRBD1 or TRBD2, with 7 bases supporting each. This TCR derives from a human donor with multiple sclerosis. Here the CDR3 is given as CASSTGEGLYEQYF. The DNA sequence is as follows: TGTGCCAGCAGTACAGGGGAGGGTCTCTACGAGCAGTACTTC.